What follows describes a single T cell receptor beta chain. What it binds is unknown. This entry comes from a study of radiotherapy plus CTLA-4 blockade in lung cancer. In the study overall: Objective responses emerged in roughly 20% of patients, and around 31% attained disease control.

Each patient with chemo-refractory metastatic non-small-cell lung cancer was treated with focal radiation plus CTLA-4 blockade using ipilimumab. Germline CDR1 and CDR2: MDHEN and SYDVKM. The CDR3 is made up of 13 amino acids. Method: immunoSEQ multiplex PCR; TCRdb's copy keeps in-frame clones and lacks some. The sample carries 80,000 to 100,000 clones, 80% to 90% recorded once. General study findings and limits: Early blood T cell clone dynamics reportedly forecast response best, with interferon-beta. TCR clones of tumor origin grew in blood after radiotherapy plus ipilimumab.

This rearrangement joins TRBV28 to TRBJ2-7; 10 bases are shared with TRBD2. The starting material was peripheral blood, obtained from a patient treated with radiotherapy plus ipilimumab. This receptor was obtained from a human donor with non-small cell lung cancer that progressed on radiotherapy plus ipilimumab. The chain's CDR3 is CASEASGGGEQYF. For the CDR3, the DNA is TGTGCAAGTGAGGCTAGCGGGGGTGGCGAGCAGTACTTC.